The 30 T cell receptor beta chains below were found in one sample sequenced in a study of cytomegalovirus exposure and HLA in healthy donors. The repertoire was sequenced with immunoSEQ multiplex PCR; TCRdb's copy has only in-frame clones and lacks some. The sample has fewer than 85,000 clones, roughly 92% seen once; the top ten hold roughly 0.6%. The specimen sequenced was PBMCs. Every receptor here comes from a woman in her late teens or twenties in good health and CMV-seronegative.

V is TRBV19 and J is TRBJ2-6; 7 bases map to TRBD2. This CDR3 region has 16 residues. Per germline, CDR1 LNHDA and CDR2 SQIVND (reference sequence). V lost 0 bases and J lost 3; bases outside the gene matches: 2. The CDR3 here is CASSIDRGVGANVLTF. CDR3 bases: TGTGCCAGTAGTATAGATCGGGGGGTTGGGGCCAACGTCCTGACTTTC.

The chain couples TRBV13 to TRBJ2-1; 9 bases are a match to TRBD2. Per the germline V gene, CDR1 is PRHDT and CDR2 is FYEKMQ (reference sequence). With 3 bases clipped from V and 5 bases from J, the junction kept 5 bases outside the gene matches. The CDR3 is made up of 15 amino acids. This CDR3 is CASSFWRGGHNEQFF. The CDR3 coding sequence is TGTGCCAGCAGCTTTTGGCGGGGGGGCCACAATGAGCAGTTCTTC.

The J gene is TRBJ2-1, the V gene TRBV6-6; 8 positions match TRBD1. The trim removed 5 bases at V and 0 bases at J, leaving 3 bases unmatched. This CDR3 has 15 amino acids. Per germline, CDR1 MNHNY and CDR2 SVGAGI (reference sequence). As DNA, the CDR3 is TGTGCCAGCAGTGTACAGGGGGGCTCCTACAATGAGCAGTTCTTC. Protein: CASSVQGGSYNEQFF.

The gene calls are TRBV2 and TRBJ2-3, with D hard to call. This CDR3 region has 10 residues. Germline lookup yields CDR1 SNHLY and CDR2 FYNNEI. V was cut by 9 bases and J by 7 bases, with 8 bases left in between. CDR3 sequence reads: CASLANTQYF. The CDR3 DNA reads TGTGCCAGTCTGGCAAATACGCAGTATTTT.

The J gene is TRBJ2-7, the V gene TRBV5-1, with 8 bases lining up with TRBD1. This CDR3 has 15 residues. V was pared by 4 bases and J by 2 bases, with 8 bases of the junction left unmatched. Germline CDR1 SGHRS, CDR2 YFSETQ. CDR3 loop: CASSRLTGDPYEQYF. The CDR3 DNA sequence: TGCGCCAGCAGCCGATTGACAGGGGACCCCTACGAGCAGTACTTC.

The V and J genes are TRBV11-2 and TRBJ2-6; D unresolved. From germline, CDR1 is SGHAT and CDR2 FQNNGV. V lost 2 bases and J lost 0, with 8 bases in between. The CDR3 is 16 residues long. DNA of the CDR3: TGTGCCAGCAGCTTAACCCCAGGCTCTGGGGCCAACGTCCTGACTTTC. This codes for CASSLTPGSGANVLTF.

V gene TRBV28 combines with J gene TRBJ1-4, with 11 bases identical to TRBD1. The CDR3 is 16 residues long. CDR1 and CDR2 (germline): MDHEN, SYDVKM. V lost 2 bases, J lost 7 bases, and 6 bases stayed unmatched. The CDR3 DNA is TGTGCCAGCAGTTTAGGAGGGACAGGGGGGTTTGAAAAACTGTTTTTT. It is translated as CASSLGGTGGFEKLFF. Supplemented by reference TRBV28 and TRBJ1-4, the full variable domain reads DVKVTQSSRYLVKRTGEKVFLECVQDMDHENMFWYRQDPGLGLRLIYFSYDVKMKEKGDIPEGYSVSREKKERFSLILESASTNQTSMYLCASSLGGTGGFEKLFFGSGTQLSVL.

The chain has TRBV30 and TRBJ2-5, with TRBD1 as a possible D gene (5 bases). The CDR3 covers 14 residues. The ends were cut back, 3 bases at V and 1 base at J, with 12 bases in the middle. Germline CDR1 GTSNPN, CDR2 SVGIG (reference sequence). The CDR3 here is CAWSALGLQETQYF. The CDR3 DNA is TGTGCCTGGAGCGCGCTGGGGCTCCAAGAGACCCAGTACTTC.

The CDR3 region is CASSLEVAGEGMRSPLHF. The CDR3 DNA is TGTGCCAGCAGCTTAGAAGTGGCGGGGGAGGGTATGAGATCACCCCTCCACTTT. The rearrangement links TRBV7-6 to TRBJ1-6, with TRBD1 as a possible D gene (5 bases). Per the germline V gene, CDR1 is SGHVS and CDR2 is FNYEAQ. Trimming took 1 base from V and 10 from J, leaving 23 bases between them. There are 18 residues in the CDR3.

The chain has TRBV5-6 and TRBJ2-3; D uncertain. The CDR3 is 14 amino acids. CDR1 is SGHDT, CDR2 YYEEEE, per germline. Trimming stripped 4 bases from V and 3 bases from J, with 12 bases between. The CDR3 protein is CASSLITTTDTQYF. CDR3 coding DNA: TGTGCCAGCAGCCTCATTACGACAACAGATACGCAGTATTTT.

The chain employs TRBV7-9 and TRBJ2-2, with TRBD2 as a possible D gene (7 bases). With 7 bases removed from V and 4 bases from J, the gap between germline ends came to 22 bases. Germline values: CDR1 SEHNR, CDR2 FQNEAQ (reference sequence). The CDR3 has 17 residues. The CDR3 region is CASIAGDTSRGTGELFF. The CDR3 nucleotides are TGTGCCAGCATCGCGGGGGATACTAGCAGGGGCACCGGGGAGCTGTTTTTT.

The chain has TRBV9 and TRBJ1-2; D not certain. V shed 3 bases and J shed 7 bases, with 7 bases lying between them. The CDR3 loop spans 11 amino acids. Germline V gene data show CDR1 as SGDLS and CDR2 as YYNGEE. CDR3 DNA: TGTGCCAGCAGCGCCCGGGGTGGCTACACCTTC. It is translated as CASSARGGYTF.

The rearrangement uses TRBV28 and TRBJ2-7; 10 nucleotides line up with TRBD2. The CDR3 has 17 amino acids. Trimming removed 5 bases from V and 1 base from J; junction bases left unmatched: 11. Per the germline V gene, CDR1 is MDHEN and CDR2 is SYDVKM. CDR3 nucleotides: TGTGCCAGCAGTCCTGGGGTAGCGGGGGGACCTTCCTACGAGCAGTACTTC. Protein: CASSPGVAGGPSYEQYF. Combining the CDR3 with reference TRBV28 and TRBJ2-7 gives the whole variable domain DVKVTQSSRYLVKRTGEKVFLECVQDMDHENMFWYRQDPGLGLRLIYFSYDVKMKEKGDIPEGYSVSREKKERFSLILESASTNQTSMYLCASSPGVAGGPSYEQYFGPGTRLTVT.

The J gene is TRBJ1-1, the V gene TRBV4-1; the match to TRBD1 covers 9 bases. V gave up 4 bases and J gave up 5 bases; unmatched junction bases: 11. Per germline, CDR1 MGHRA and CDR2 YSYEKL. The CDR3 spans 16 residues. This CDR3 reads CASSRGQGSVGTEAFF. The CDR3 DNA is TGCGCCAGCAGCCGAGGACAGGGGTCAGTAGGAACTGAAGCTTTCTTT.

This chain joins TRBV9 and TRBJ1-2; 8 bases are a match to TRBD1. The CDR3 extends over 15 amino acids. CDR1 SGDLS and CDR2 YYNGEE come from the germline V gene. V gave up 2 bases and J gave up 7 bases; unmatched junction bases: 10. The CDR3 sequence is CASSVEQGGSFGYTF. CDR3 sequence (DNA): TGTGCCAGCAGCGTCGAACAGGGGGGTTCTTTTGGCTACACCTTC.

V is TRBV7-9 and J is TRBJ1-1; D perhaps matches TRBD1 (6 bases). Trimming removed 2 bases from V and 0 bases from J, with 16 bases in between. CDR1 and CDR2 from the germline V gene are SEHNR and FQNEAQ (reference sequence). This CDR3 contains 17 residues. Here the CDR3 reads CASSLFRGYSVNTEAFF. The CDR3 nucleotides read TGTGCCAGCAGCTTATTCAGGGGCTACTCCGTGAACACTGAAGCTTTCTTT.

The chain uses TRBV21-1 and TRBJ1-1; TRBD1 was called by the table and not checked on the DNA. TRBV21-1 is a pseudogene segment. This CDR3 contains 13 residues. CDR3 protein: CASSFPPPGEAFF. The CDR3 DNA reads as TGTGCCAGCAGCTTTCCTCCCCCAGGTGAAGCTTTCTTT.

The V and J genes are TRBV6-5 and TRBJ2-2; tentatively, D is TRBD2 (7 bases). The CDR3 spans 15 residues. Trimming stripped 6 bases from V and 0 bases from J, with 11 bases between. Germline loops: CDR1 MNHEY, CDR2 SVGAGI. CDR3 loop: CASRKGGANTGELFF. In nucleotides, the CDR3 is TGTGCCAGCAGAAAAGGGGGGGCGAACACCGGGGAGCTGTTTTTT.

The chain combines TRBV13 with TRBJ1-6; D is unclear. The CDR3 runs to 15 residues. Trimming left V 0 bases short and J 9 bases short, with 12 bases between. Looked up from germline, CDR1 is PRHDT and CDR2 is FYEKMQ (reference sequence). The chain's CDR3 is CASSLGGQDSSPLHF. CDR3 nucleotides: TGTGCCAGCAGCTTAGGTGGTCAGGATAGTTCACCCCTCCACTTT.

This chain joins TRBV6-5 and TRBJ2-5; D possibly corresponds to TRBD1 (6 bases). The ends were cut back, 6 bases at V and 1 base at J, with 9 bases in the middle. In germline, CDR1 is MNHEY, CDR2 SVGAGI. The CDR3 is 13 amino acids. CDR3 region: CASRRTVQETQYF. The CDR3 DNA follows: TGTGCCAGCAGAAGGACAGTCCAAGAGACCCAGTACTTC.

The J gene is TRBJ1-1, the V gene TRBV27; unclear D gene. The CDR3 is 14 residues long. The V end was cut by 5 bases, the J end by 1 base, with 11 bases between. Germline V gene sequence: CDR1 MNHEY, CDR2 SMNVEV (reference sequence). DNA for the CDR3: TGTGCCAGCAGTCCCTACCAAGCGAACACTGAAGCTTTCTTT. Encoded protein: CASSPYQANTEAFF.

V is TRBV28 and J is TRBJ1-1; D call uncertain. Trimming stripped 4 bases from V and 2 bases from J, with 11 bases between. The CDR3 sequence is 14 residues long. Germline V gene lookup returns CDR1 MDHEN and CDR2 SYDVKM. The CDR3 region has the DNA TGTGCCAGCAGTTCACGACCAGGCAACACTGAAGCTTTCTTT. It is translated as CASSSRPGNTEAFF.

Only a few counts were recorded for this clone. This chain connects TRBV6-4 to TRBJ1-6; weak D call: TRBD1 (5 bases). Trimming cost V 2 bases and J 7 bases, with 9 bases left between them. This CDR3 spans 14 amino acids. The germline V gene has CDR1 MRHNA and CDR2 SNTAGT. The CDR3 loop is CASSDTDRNSPLHF. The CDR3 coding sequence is TGTGCCAGCAGTGACACAGACAGAAATTCACCCCTCCACTTT.

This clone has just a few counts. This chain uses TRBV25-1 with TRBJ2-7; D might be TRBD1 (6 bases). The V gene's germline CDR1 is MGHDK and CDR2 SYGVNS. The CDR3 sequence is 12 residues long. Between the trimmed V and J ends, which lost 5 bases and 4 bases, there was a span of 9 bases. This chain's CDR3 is CASSPQGYEQYF. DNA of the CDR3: TGTGCCAGCAGTCCTCAGGGGTACGAGCAGTACTTC.

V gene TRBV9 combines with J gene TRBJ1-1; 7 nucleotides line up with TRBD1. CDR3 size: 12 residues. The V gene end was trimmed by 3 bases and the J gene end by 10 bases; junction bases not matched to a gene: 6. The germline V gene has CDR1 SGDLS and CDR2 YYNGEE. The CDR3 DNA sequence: TGTGCCAGCAGCGATCGACAGGGCTCAGCTTTCTTT. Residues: CASSDRQGSAFF.

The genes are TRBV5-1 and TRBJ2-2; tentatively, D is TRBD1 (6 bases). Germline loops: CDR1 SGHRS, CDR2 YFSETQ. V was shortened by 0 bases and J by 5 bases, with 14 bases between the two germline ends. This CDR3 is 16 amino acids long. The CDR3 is CASSLGGQSGTGELFF. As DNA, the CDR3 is TGCGCCAGCAGCTTGGGAGGACAGTCAGGGACCGGGGAGCTGTTTTTT.

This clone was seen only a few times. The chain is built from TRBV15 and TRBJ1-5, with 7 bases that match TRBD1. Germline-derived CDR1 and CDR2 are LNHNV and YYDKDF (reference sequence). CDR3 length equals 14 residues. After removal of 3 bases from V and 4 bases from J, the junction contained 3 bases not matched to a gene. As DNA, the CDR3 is TGTGCCACCAGCAGCGGACAGGAGAATCAGCCCCAGCATTTT. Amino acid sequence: CATSSGQENQPQHF.

In DNA form, the CDR3 reads TGTGCCAGCAGTCCGTCTTGGAGGGCACAAGAGACCCAGTACTTC. Amino acids: CASSPSWRAQETQYF. The chain combines TRBV27 with TRBJ2-5, with a weak D call TRBD2 (6 bases). The CDR3 extends over 15 amino acids. V was pared by 5 bases and J by 2 bases, with 15 bases between. Germline CDR1 MNHEY, CDR2 SMNVEV (reference sequence).

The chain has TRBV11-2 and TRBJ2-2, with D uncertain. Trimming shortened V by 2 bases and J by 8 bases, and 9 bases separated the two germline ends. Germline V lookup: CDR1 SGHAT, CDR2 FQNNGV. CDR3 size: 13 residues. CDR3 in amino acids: CASSLSTRGELFF. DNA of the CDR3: TGTGCCAGCAGCTTATCGACGAGGGGGGAGCTGTTTTTT.

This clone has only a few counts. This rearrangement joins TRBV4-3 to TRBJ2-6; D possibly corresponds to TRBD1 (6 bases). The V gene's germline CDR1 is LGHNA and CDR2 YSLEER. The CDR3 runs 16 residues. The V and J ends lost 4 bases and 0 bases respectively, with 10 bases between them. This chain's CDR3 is CASSLTGTSGANVLTF. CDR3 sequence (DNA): TGCGCCAGCAGCCTTACAGGGACCTCTGGGGCCAACGTCCTGACTTTC.